This entry is about one T cell receptor beta chain. Its cognate antigen is unknown. At one end, the junction sequence differs from germline, possibly due to a read error. This CDR3 spans 16 amino acids. The V gene's germline CDR1 is PRHDT and CDR2 FYEKMQ (reference sequence). Produced via immunoSEQ multiplex PCR; TCRdb's table is partial and in-frame only. Of tens of thousands of clones in the sample, about 86% were seen once. The source of the sample is a study of OX40 agonist ivuxolimab in advanced cancers. At the level of the study: Patients received the agonistic anti-OX40 (CD134) antibody ivuxolimab. Melanoma, hepatocellular carcinoma, head and neck or renal cell cancer occurred in dose-escalation patients.

Study observations and caveats: Circulating CD4+ and CD8+ T cells showed clonal expansion by week 6 at 0.1 to 3.0 mg/kg. In CD8+ T cells, expanded clones were on average more numerous than in CD4+.

The clonotype was recovered from an adult with an advanced solid tumor such as melanoma, head and neck, liver or kidney cancer. This chain connects TRBV13 to TRBJ1-3, with D unclear. Specimen: CD4+ or CD8+ T cells sorted from blood, collected in a trial of the OX40 agonist ivuxolimab. CDR3 nucleotides: TGTGCCAACAGCTTAGGACCAGGCACCTCTGGAAACACCATATATTTT. Translating it yields CANSLGPGTSGNTIYF.